Listed below are T cell receptor beta chains from one sample, sequenced in a study of T cell changes during pregnancy in multiple sclerosis. Some clones are missing from TCRdb's copy, which holds only in-frame ones; the method was immunoSEQ multiplex PCR. The table shows 66,000 or so clones, with more than 85% occurring only once. This specimen consisted of CD8+ T cells from peripheral blood mononuclear cells, obtained before pregnancy. The receptors come from a female donor with multiple sclerosis, enrolled in a pregnancy study. CDR3s leave out the opening cysteine and the closing phenylalanine or tryptophan. Fields, in order: CDR3 protein, V gene, J gene.

AISVQDRANTGELF	TRBV10-3	TRBJ2-2
ASSFEARALPDTQY	TRBV5-4	TRBJ2-3
AWTLMGPDPRNPRNSPLH	TRBV30	TRBJ1-6
ASSESRQGGSDEKLF	TRBV2	TRBJ1-4
ASSQVNSNYGYT	TRBV4-1	TRBJ1-2
ASSLGQTGYT	TRBV5-1	TRBJ1-2
ASRPQLAGGLHPGDTQY	TRBV18	TRBJ2-3
ASSPPSRSPDYEQY	TRBV7-9	TRBJ2-7
ASSGGLSGGVTGELF	TRBV27	TRBJ2-2
ASSPSAGATAYEQY	TRBV7-2	TRBJ2-7
ASSVSWTSSYEQY	TRBV9	TRBJ2-7